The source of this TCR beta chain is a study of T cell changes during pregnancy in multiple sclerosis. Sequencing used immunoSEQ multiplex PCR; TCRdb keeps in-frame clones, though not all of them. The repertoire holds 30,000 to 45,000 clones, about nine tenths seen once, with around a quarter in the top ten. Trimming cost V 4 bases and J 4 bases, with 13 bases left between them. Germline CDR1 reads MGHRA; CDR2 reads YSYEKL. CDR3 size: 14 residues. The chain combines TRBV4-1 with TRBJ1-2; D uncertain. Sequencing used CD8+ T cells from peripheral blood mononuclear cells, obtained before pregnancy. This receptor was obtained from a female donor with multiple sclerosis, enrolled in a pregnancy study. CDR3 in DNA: TGCGCCAGCAGCCCATTGCCGGGGTCCTATGGCTACACCTTC. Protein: CASSPLPGSYGYTF.